Each of the 21 T cell receptor beta chains below was sequenced from the same sample in a study of cytomegalovirus exposure and HLA in healthy donors. Both 60 Vbeta primers and 13 Jbeta primers went into the PCR. Profiled with immunoSEQ multiplex PCR; TCRdb holds only in-frame clones, not every one. The table records over 70,000 clones, around three quarters of them present only once. Sequencing was done on a sample of PBMCs. Source of these receptors: a woman aged 45-60 years in good health and CMV-seropositive.

This clone has just one count. This chain links TRBV27 with TRBJ1-5; no definite D call. V was shortened by 2 bases and J by 6 bases, with 8 bases between the two germline ends. Per the germline V gene, CDR1 is MNHEY and CDR2 is SMNVEV (reference sequence). The CDR3 length is 13 residues. CDR3 sequence (DNA): TGTGCCAGCAGTTTAACTGTTGGTCAGCCCCAGCATTTT. It encodes CASSLTVGQPQHF.

The chain employs TRBV5-6 and TRBJ1-5, with D possibly TRBD1 on 6 matching bases. Germline V gene lookup returns CDR1 SGHDT and CDR2 YYEEEE. This CDR3 region has 15 residues. Trimming stripped 2 bases from V and 0 bases from J, with 9 bases between. As DNA, the CDR3 is TGTGCCAGCAGCTTAACAGGGAGTAGCAATCAGCCCCAGCATTTT. Translated, it gives CASSLTGSSNQPQHF.

This chain joins TRBV6-5 and TRBJ1-1; maybe TRBD1 (5 bases). With 0 bases removed from V and 5 bases from J, the gap between germline ends came to 13 bases. The germline V gene has CDR1 MNHEY and CDR2 SVGAGI. CDR3 length: 15 residues. The CDR3 nucleotides read TGTGCCAGCAGTTACTCGATATGGGGGAGGACTGAAGCTTTCTTT. Residues: CASSYSIWGRTEAFF.

There are a few counts of this clone. V and J are TRBV5-5 and TRBJ2-1, with TRBD1 as a possible D gene (5 bases). CDR3 length: 13 residues. Germline CDR1 is SGHKS and CDR2 is YYEKEE (reference sequence). Trimming left V 5 bases short and J 6 bases short, with 12 bases between. The CDR3 protein is CASRQDVLNEQFF. CDR3 nucleotide sequence: TGTGCCAGCAGACAGGACGTACTCAATGAGCAGTTCTTC.

J is TRBJ1-5 and V is TRBV7-8; TRBD1 might be the D (5 bases). Germline CDR1 SGHVS, CDR2 FQNEAQ. The CDR3 sequence is 16 residues long. V was shortened by 3 bases and J by 0 bases, with 12 bases between the two germline ends. The CDR3 nucleotides read TGTGCCAGCAGCTTGGGTGGCAGGGATAGCAATCAGCCCCAGCATTTT. This translates into CASSLGGRDSNQPQHF.

This clone appeared a single time. A junction boundary mismatches the germline segment, possibly from a read error. This rearrangement joins TRBV30 to TRBJ1-2, with 8 bases matching TRBD1. The germline CDR1 and CDR2 sequences are GTSNPN and SVGIG (reference sequence). The CDR3 is made up of 13 amino acids. The CDR3 protein is CAWRGRSGGPISF. DNA for the CDR3: TGTGCCTGGAGGGGACGTTCAGGGGGCCCTATCTCCTTC.

The gene calls are TRBV10-1 and TRBJ2-1, with TRBD2 identical over 7 bases. This CDR3 is built from 14 residues. Germline CDR1 and CDR2: WNHNN and SYGVQD (reference sequence). The V segment lost 4 bases and the J segment 8 bases; nucleotides outside the gene matches: 8. The CDR3 nucleotides are TGCGCCAGCAGTGCTAGGACTAGGGGTGATGAGCAGTTCTTC. Protein product: CASSARTRGDEQFF.

J is TRBJ1-3 and V is TRBV5-1; TRBD1 might be the D (6 bases). V was cut by 2 bases and J by 3 bases, with 9 bases left in between. The CDR3 has 14 residues. Germline CDR1 SGHRS, CDR2 YFSETQ. CDR3 region: CASSFQGYGNTIYF. CDR3 coding DNA: TGCGCCAGCAGCTTTCAGGGGTATGGAAACACCATATATTTT.

This clone was seen a few times. V gene TRBV30 combines with J gene TRBJ2-7; 8 bases are shared with TRBD2. CDR3 length: 14 residues. CDR1 is GTSNPN, CDR2 SVGIG, per germline (reference sequence). The V and J ends lost 4 bases and 5 bases, in that order; junction bases with no gene match: 10. This CDR3 reads CAWKIKREPDEQYF. The DNA for the CDR3 is TGTGCCTGGAAGATAAAGCGGGAGCCCGACGAGCAGTACTTC.

The chain carries TRBV7-2 and TRBJ1-5; the match to TRBD1 covers 9 bases. V trimming: 5 bases; J trimming: 5 bases; junction bases outside the gene matches: 1. Germline-derived CDR1 and CDR2 are SGHTA and FQGNSA. CDR3 length equals 13 residues. CDR3 nucleotide sequence: TGTGCCAGCAGCCGACAGGGGGATCAGCCCCAGCATTTT. Protein product: CASSRQGDQPQHF.

V usage is TRBV7-9 and J usage is TRBJ2-3, with 10 nucleotides matching TRBD2. The trim removed 5 bases at V and 3 bases at J, leaving 5 bases unmatched. This CDR3 is 15 amino acids long. The V gene's germline CDR1 is SEHNR and CDR2 FQNEAQ (reference sequence). Here the CDR3 reads CASSPVTSGTDTQYF. The CDR3 bases are TGTGCCAGCAGCCCAGTGACTAGCGGGACAGATACGCAGTATTTT. The full variable domain, in which reference TRBV7-9 and TRBJ2-3 provide the parts outside the CDR3, is DTGVSQNPRHKITKRGQNVTFRCDPISEHNRLYWYRQTLGQGPEFLTYFQNEAQLEKSRLLSDRFSAERPKGSFSTLEIQRTEQGDSAMYLCASSPVTSGTDTQYFGPGTRLTVL.

This sequence joins TRBV19 and TRBJ1-6; D perhaps matches TRBD1 (6 bases). The V gene's germline CDR1 is LNHDA and CDR2 SQIVND (reference sequence). V lost 8 bases to trimming and J lost 6 bases, with 17 bases between them. The CDR3 totals 15 residues. CDR3 in DNA: TGTGCCAGTCTCGGTGGGGGCCGCCTTAATTCACCCCTCCACTTT. This gives the protein CASLGGGRLNSPLHF.

The chain uses TRBV9 and TRBJ2-7, with 10 bases aligning to TRBD2. V shed 3 bases, J shed 2 bases, and the junction held 2 bases outside the gene matches. The CDR3 consists of 14 residues. Per the germline V gene, CDR1 is SGDLS and CDR2 is YYNGEE. CDR3 in DNA: TGTGCCAGCAGCGACAGCGGGGGGGCCTACGAGCAGTACTTC. This codes for CASSDSGGAYEQYF.

This clone was counted once. This chain links TRBV28 with TRBJ2-7, with D perhaps matching TRBD2 (5 bases). The germline gives CDR1 MDHEN, CDR2 SYDVKM. This CDR3 spans 18 amino acids. Trimming left V 4 bases short and J 2 bases short, with 24 bases between. The CDR3 DNA sequence: TGTGCCAGCAGTTCGCCCAATGGACTGGGAGCTCAAACCTACGAGCAGTACTTC. This translates into CASSSPNGLGAQTYEQYF.

This clone was seen many times. This chain uses TRBV6-5 with TRBJ2-7; tentative D call: TRBD1 (5 bases). This CDR3 has 14 residues. V dropped 4 bases and J dropped 0 bases, with 10 bases sitting between them. The germline V gene has CDR1 MNHEY and CDR2 SVGAGI. This CDR3 is CASSWQGSSYEQYF. The CDR3 region has the DNA TGTGCCAGCAGTTGGCAGGGCAGCTCCTACGAGCAGTACTTC.

This chain links TRBV30 with TRBJ2-7; TRBD2 is a possible D gene (5 bases). In germline, CDR1 is GTSNPN, CDR2 SVGIG (reference sequence). V was trimmed by 1 base and J by 3 bases, leaving 13 bases between them. This CDR3 is 14 amino acids long. DNA for the CDR3: TGTGCCTGGAGTGCTAGCTACAGTGGCTACGAGCAGTACTTC. Protein: CAWSASYSGYEQYF. Supplemented by reference TRBV30 and TRBJ2-7, the full variable domain reads SQTIHQWPATLVQPVGSPLSLECTVEGTSNPNLYWYRQAAGRGLQLLFYSVGIGQISSEVPQNLSASRPQDRQFILSSKKLLLSDSGFYLCAWSASYSGYEQYFGPGTRLTVT.

The chain joins TRBV4-2 to TRBJ2-7; D possibly corresponds to TRBD2 (6 bases). The CDR3 is 16 amino acids. V dropped 0 bases and J dropped 2 bases, with 14 bases sitting between them. The germline gives CDR1 LGHNA, CDR2 YNFKEQ. CDR3 sequence reads: CASSQDWPGVTYEQYF. The CDR3 coding sequence is TGTGCCAGCAGCCAAGATTGGCCGGGAGTGACCTACGAGCAGTACTTC.

This chain links TRBV5-4 with TRBJ1-6, with D maybe TRBD1 (6 bases). The CDR3 extends over 14 amino acids. Trimming stripped 2 bases from V and 7 bases from J, with 10 bases between. Per germline, CDR1 SGHNT and CDR2 YYREEE (reference sequence). CDR3 coding DNA: TGTGCCAGCAGCTTTCAGGGGATAAATTCACCCCTCCACTTT. The encoded protein is CASSFQGINSPLHF.

The chain is built from TRBV7-9 and TRBJ2-2; 7 positions match TRBD1. CDR1 is SEHNR and CDR2 is FQNEAQ in the germline V gene (reference sequence). The J segment lost 4 bases and the V segment lost 5 bases, leaving 4 bases of the junction unmatched. The CDR3 contains 14 residues. CDR3 DNA sequence: TGTGCCAGCAGCCGGGGACAGAGCACCGGGGAGCTGTTTTTT. It translates to CASSRGQSTGELFF.

The chain links TRBV30 to TRBJ2-1; possibly TRBD2 for D (6 bases). This CDR3 comprises 13 residues. The germline V and J ends were trimmed by 8 bases and 5 bases, with 16 bases remaining between them. Germline CDR1 reads GTSNPN; CDR2 reads SVGIG (reference sequence). This chain's CDR3 is CAGGGGMNNEQFF. For the CDR3, the DNA is TGTGCCGGCGGAGGCGGGATGAACAATGAGCAGTTCTTC.

The gene calls are TRBV4-1 and TRBJ1-4; D might be TRBD1 (5 bases). The germline CDR1 and CDR2 sequences are MGHRA and YSYEKL. Trimming took 1 base from V and 3 from J, leaving 12 bases between them. The CDR3 has 16 residues. This CDR3 reads CASSQAPGRANEKLFF. In nucleotides, the CDR3 is TGCGCCAGCAGCCAAGCACCAGGGAGGGCTAATGAAAAACTGTTTTTT.